This TCR beta chain was sequenced during a study of T-cell reconstitution after alpha-beta-depleted transplantation in children. Unique molecular identifiers were used in preparing the TCRbeta library. TCRdb fed the PCR reads into MiXCR, producing one record per CDR3 protein. The repertoire holds roughly 590,000 distinct CDR3 sequences, with 15% to 20% as singletons. In its sample, this clonotype was seen once. The germline V gene has CDR1 MNHNY and CDR2 SVGAGI (reference sequence). V shed 8 bases and J shed 4 bases, with 9 bases lying between them. This CDR3 is 12 amino acids long. This sequence was found in a human donor who donated a stem cell graft to a child with acute myeloid leukemia. The rearrangement uses TRBV6-6 and TRBJ1-3; no firm D call. The sample here was PBMCs from the stem cell graft donor, taken from the stem cell graft. The CDR3 here is CASRGTGNTIYF. The CDR3 coding sequence is TGTGCCAGCCGGGGTACCGGAAACACCATATATTTT.